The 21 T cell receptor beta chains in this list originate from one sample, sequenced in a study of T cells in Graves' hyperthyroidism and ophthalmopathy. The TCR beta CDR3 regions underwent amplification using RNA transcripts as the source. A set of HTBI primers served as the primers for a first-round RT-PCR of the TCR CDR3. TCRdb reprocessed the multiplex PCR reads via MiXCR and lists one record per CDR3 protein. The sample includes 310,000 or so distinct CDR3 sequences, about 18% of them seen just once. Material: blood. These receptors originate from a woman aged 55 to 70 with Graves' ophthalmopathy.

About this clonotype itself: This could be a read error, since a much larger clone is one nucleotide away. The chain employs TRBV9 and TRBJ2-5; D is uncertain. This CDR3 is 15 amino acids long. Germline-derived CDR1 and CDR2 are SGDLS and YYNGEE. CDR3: CANSVVGLRQETQYF. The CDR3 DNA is TGTGCCAACAGCGTAGTCGGGCTCCGACAAGAGACCCAGTACTTC.

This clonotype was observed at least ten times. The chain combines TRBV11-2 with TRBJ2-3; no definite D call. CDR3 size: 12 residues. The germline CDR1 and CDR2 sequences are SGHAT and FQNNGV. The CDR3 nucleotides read TGTGCTTCCCGTTGGGGTCCAGATACGCAGTATTTT. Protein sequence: CASRWGPDTQYF.

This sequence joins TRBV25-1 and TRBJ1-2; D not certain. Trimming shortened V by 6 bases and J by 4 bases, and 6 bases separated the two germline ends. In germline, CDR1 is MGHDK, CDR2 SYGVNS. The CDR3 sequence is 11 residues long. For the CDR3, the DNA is TGTGCCAGCAGACAGCTCTATGGCTACACCTTC. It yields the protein CASRQLYGYTF.

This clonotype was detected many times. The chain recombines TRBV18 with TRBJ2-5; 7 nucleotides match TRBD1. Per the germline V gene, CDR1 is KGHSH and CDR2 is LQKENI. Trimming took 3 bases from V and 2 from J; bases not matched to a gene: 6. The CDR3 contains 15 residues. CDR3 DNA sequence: TGTGCCAGCTCACCCCGGACAGGCATTCAAGAGACCCAGTACTTC. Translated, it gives CASSPRTGIQETQYF.

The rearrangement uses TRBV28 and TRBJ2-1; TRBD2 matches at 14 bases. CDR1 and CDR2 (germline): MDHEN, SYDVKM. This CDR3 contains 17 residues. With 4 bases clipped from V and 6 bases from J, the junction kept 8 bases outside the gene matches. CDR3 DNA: TGTGCCAGCAGTTCCCGACTAGCGGGGGGGCTTGTCAATGAGCAGTTCTTC. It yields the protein CASSSRLAGGLVNEQFF.

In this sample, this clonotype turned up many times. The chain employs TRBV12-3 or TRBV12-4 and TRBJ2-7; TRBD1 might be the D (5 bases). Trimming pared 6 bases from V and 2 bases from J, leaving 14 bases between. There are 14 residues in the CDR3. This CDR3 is CASSDRRVAYEQYF. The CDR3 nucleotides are TGTGCCAGCAGCGACCGCAGGGTTGCCTACGAGCAGTACTTC.

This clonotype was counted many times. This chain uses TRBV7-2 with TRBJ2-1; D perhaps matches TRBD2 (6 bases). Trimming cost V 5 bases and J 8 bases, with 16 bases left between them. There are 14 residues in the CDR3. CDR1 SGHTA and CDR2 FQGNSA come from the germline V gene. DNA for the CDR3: TGTGCCAGCAGCCGGAGCGGAGGGTACGATGAGCAGTTCTTC. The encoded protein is CASSRSGGYDEQFF.

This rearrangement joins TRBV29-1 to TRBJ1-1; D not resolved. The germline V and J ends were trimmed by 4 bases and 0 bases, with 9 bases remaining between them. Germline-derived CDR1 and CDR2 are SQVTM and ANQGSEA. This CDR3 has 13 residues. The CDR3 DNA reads TGCAGCGTTGTAGAACAGATGAACACTGAAGCTTTCTTT. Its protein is CSVVEQMNTEAFF.

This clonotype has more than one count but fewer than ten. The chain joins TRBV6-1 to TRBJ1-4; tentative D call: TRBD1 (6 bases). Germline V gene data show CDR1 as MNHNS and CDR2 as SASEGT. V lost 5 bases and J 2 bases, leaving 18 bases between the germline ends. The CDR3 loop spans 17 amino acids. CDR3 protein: CASSTRRGGDTNEKLFF. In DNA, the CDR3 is TGTGCCAGCAGTACGCGGAGGGGGGGAGACACTAATGAAAAACTGTTTTTT.

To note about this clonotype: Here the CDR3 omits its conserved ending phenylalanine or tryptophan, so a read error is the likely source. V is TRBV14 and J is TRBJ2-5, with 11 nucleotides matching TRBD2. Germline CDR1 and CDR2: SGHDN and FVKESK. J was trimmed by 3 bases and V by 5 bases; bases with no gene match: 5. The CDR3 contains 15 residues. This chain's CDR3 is CASSVRLAGKETQYL. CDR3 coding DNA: TGTGCCAGCAGCGTAAGACTAGCGGGAAAAGAGACCCAGTACCTC.

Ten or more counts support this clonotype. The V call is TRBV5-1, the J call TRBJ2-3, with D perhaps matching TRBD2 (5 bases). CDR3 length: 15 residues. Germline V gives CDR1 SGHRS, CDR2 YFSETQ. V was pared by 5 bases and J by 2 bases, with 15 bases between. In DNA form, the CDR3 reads TGCGCCAGCAGTAGCGACGTAGGGATCACAGATACGCAGTATTTT. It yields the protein CASSSDVGITDTQYF. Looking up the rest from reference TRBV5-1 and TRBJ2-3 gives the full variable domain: KAGVTQTPRYLIKTRGQQVTLSCSPISGHRSVSWYQQTPGQGLQFLFEYFSETQRNKGNFPGRFSGRQFSNSRSEMNVSTLELGDSALYLCASSSDVGITDTQYFGPGTRLTVL.

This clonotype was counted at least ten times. The CDR3 DNA reads as TGCGCCAGCAGTAGTAGCGGGTCGAACACCGGGGAGCTGTTTTTT. Translation: CASSSSGSNTGELFF. The gene calls are TRBV5-1 and TRBJ2-2; 7 bases match TRBD2. The CDR3 loop spans 15 amino acids. The germline CDR1 and CDR2 sequences are SGHRS and YFSETQ. V was pared by 5 bases and J by 0 bases, with 4 bases of the junction left unmatched.

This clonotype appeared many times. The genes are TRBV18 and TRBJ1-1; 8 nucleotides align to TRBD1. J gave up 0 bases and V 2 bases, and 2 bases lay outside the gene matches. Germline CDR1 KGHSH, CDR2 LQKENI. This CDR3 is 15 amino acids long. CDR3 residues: CASSPGTGLNTEAFF. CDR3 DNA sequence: TGTGCCAGCTCACCAGGGACAGGTTTGAACACTGAAGCTTTCTTT.

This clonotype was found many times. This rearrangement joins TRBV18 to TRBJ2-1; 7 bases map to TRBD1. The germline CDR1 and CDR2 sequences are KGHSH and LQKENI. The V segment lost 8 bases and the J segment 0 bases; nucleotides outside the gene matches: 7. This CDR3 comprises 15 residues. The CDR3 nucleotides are TGTGCCAGCAGTCGACAGGGAATCTCCTACAATGAGCAGTTCTTC. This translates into CASSRQGISYNEQFF.

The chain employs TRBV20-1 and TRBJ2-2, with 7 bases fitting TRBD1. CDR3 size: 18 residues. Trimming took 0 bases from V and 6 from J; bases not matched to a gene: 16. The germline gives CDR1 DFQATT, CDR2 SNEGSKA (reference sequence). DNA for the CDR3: TGCAGTGCTAGAGATATAGCGACAGGGATAAGTCGGGCCGGGGAGCTGTTTTTT. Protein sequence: CSARDIATGISRAGELFF.

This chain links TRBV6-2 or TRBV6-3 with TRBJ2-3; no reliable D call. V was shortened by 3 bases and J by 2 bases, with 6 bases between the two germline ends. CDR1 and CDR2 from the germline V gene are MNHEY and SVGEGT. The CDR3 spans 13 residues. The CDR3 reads CASSYGNTDTQYF. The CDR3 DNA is TGTGCCAGCAGTTATGGGAACACAGATACGCAGTATTTT.

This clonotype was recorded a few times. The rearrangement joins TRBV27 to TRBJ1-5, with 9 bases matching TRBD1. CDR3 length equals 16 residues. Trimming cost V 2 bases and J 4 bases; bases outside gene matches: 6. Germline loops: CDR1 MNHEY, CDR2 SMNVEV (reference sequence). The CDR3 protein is CASSLLGQGSNQPQHF. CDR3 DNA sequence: TGTGCCAGCAGTTTACTCGGACAGGGGTCTAATCAGCCCCAGCATTTT.

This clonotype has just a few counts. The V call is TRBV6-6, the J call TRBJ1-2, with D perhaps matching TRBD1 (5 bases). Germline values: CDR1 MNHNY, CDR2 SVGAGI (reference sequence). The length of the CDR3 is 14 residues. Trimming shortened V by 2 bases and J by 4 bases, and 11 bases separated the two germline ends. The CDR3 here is CASSYGRGTYGYTF. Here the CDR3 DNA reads TGTGCCAGCAGTTACGGGAGGGGTACCTATGGCTACACCTTC.

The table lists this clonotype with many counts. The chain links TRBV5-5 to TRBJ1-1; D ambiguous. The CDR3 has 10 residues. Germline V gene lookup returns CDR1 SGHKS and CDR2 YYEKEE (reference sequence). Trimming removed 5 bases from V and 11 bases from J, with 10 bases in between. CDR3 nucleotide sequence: TGTGCCAGCAGATCGAGGGAGGCTTTCTTT. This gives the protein CASRSREAFF.

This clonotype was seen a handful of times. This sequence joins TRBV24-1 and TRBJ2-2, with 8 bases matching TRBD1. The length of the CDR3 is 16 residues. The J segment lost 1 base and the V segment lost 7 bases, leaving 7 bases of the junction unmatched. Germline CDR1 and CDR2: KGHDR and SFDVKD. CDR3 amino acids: CATSSSGTGNTGELFF. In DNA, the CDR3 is TGTGCCACCAGCAGTTCCGGGACAGGGAACACCGGGGAGCTGTTTTTT.

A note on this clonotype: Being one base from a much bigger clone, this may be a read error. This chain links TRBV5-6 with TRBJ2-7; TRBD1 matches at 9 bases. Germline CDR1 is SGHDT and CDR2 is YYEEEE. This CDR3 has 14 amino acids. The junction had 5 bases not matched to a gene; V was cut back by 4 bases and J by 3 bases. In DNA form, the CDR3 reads TGTGCCAGCAGCCGCGGACAGGGGATCTACGAGCAGTACTTC. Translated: CASSRGQGIYEQYF.